This entry concerns a single T cell receptor (beta chain). Its antigen is still unknown. This sample was taken from a study of cytomegalovirus exposure and HLA in healthy donors. Notes on the study in general: What a later analysis showed was that several of the most significant clusters appeared linked to common viral pathogens. Using the classifier, cytomegalovirus status was reportedly diagnosed with high specificity and sensitivity.

The PCR employed 60 Vbeta primers together with 13 Jbeta primers. TCRdb's table, derived via immunoSEQ multiplex PCR, lists solely in-frame clones and lacks some. The sample lists more than 140,000 clones; 75% were seen once. Sequences were obtained from PBMCs. The receptor's source is a middle-aged man in good health and CMV-seronegative.

The CDR3 DNA reads TGTGCCAGCGAGGGGGCGCAGGAAGAGACCCAGTACTTC. This sequence encodes CASEGAQEETQYF. The chain links TRBV9 to TRBJ2-5, with 7 bases that match TRBD1. J gave up 3 bases and V 7 bases, and 6 bases lay outside the gene matches. This CDR3 comprises 13 residues. Germline V gene lookup returns CDR1 SGDLS and CDR2 YYNGEE.